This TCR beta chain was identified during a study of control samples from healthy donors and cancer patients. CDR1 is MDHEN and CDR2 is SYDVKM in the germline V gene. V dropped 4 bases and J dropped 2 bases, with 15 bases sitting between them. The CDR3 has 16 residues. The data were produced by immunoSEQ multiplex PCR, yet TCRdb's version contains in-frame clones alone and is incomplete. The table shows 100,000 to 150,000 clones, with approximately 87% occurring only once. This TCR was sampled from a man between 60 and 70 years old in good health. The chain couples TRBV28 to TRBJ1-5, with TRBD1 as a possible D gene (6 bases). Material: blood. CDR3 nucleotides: TGTGCCAGCAGTTCGATCACAGGGACGGGCAATCAGCCCCAGCATTTT. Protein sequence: CASSSITGTGNQPQHF.